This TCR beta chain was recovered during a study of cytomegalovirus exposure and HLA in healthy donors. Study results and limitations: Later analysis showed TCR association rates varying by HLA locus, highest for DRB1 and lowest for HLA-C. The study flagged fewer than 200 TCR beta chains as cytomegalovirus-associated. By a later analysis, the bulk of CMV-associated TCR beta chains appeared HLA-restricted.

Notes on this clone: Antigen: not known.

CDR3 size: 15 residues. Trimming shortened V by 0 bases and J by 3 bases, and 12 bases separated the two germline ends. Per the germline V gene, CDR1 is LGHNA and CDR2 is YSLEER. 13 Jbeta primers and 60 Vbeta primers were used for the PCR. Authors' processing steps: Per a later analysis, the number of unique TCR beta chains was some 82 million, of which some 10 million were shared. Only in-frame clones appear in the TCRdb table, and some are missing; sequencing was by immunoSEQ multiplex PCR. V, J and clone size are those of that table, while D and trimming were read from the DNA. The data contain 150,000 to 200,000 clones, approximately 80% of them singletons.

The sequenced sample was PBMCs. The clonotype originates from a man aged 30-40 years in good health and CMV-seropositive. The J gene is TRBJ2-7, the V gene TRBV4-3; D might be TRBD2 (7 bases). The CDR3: CASSQDRGAVYEQYF. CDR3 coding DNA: TGCGCCAGCAGCCAAGATCGGGGGGCAGTCTACGAGCAGTACTTC.